Below, 20 T cell receptor beta chains from the same sample are listed, as sequenced in a study of PD-1 blockade in classical Hodgkin lymphoma. Data came from immunoSEQ multiplex PCR; TCRdb stores just in-frame clones and leaves some out. The sample includes some 96,000 clones, roughly 91% seen only once; the top ten take about 2%. Noted time point: cycle 4 day 1 (C4D1), after less than 7 weeks of nivolumab. All trial patients relapsed after autologous stem cell transplantation. The sample was peripheral blood mononuclear cells (PBMCs), taken before the fourth cycle of nivolumab. The source is a human donor with classical Hodgkin lymphoma.

The chain combines TRBV5-1 with TRBJ2-1; 9 bases match TRBD1. Germline CDR1 SGHRS, CDR2 YFSETQ. This CDR3 has 14 amino acids. Trimming took 1 base from V and 7 from J; bases not matched to a gene: 3. CDR3 bases: TGCGCCAGCAGCTTGACAGGGGGCATAAATGAGCAGTTCTTC. Its translation: CASSLTGGINEQFF.

This sequence joins TRBV9 and TRBJ2-7; D not resolved. Between the trimmed V and J ends, which lost 1 base and 2 bases, there was a span of 7 bases. The CDR3 totals 13 residues. The V gene's germline CDR1 is SGDLS and CDR2 YYNGEE. In DNA form, the CDR3 reads TGTGCCAGCAGCGTAAGGTCTACCTACGAGCAGTACTTC. Translation gives CASSVRSTYEQYF. Full variable domain (rest looked up from reference TRBV9 and TRBJ2-7): DSGVTQTPKHLITATGQRVTLRCSPRSGDLSVYWYQQSLDQGLQFLIQYYNGEERAKGNILERFSAQQFPDLHSELNLSSLELGDSALYFCASSVRSTYEQYFGPGTRLTVT.

The gene calls are TRBV28 and TRBJ1-2, with TRBD1 identical over 7 bases. V was pared by 6 bases and J by 1 base, with 11 bases of the junction left unmatched. The CDR3 is 16 residues long. Germline V lookup: CDR1 MDHEN, CDR2 SYDVKM. The CDR3 coding sequence is TGTGCCAGCAGAGACCCCAGGGGGAAGGATAACTATGGCTACACCTTC. This sequence encodes CASRDPRGKDNYGYTF.

The chain employs TRBV5-1 and TRBJ2-3; 8 bases fit TRBD2. The V and J ends lost 3 bases and 2 bases, in that order; junction bases with no gene match: 11. Germline V lookup: CDR1 SGHRS, CDR2 YFSETQ. The CDR3 loop spans 17 amino acids. The CDR3 region is CASSSTAGGRLTDTQYF. In nucleotides, the CDR3 is TGCGCCAGCAGCTCCACGGCGGGAGGCCGCCTCACAGATACGCAGTATTTT.

The chain joins TRBV5-1 to TRBJ2-5, with 13 positions matching TRBD2. Germline CDR1 reads SGHRS; CDR2 reads YFSETQ. The CDR3 runs 15 residues. V lost 3 bases, J lost 3 bases, and 2 bases stayed unmatched. CDR3: CASSWGTSGKETQYF. CDR3 DNA sequence: TGCGCCAGCAGCTGGGGGACTAGCGGGAAAGAGACCCAGTACTTC.

The chain recombines TRBV5-1 with TRBJ2-7; 9 nucleotides agree with TRBD2. The CDR3 spans 17 residues. J lost 5 bases, V lost 0 bases, and 12 bases had no gene match. Germline CDR1 reads SGHRS; CDR2 reads YFSETQ. CDR3 nucleotide sequence: TGCGCCAGCAGCTTGGTCAGCGGGAGGCTCCTGAGCGACGAGCAGTACTTC. It yields the protein CASSLVSGRLLSDEQYF.

V and J are TRBV30 and TRBJ1-2, with TRBD1 matching 8 bases. Per germline, CDR1 GTSNPN and CDR2 SVGIG (reference sequence). J gave up 8 bases and V 5 bases, and 7 bases lay outside the gene matches. CDR3 length equals 12 residues. CDR3 residues: CAWETGAEGYTF. Written as DNA, the CDR3 is TGTGCCTGGGAGACAGGGGCGGAGGGCTACACCTTC.

J is TRBJ1-3 and V is TRBV30; tentative D call: TRBD1 (5 bases). Trimming took 1 base from V and 3 from J, leaving 19 bases between them. Germline CDR1 is GTSNPN and CDR2 is SVGIG (reference sequence). The CDR3 is made up of 17 amino acids. CDR3 residues: CAWSADGQWGYGNTIYF. The CDR3 region has the DNA TGTGCCTGGAGTGCGGATGGGCAATGGGGCTATGGAAACACCATATATTTT.

This clone occurred once. The chain couples TRBV5-1 to TRBJ2-2, with D unclear. V lost 0 bases and J lost 0, with 6 bases in between. CDR3 length: 15 residues. Germline lookup yields CDR1 SGHRS and CDR2 YFSETQ. CDR3 DNA sequence: TGCGCCAGCAGCTTGGACAACCCGAACACCGGGGAGCTGTTTTTT. It specifies CASSLDNPNTGELFF.

The table lists this clone with a count of one. Other DNA sequences in the same sample also yield this CDR3. This chain joins TRBV7-9 and TRBJ2-3, with D hard to call. Germline V gene data show CDR1 as SEHNR and CDR2 as FQNEAQ (reference sequence). The V gene lost 3 bases and the J gene lost 10 bases, with 14 bases spanning the gap. The length of the CDR3 is 13 residues. CDR3 bases: TGTGCCAGCAGCTTGGTAGGGCAGAACGCGCAGTATTTT. It codes for CASSLVGQNAQYF.

The chain links TRBV5-6 to TRBJ2-3, with 10 bases that match TRBD1. V was clipped by 4 bases and J by 2 bases; unmatched bases: 7. The CDR3 runs 16 residues. Germline assignment: CDR1 SGHDT and CDR2 YYEEEE. CDR3 loop: CASSPGTGVFTDTQYF. The CDR3 DNA is TGTGCCAGCAGCCCGGGGACAGGGGTCTTCACAGATACGCAGTATTTT.

The V call is TRBV2, the J call TRBJ2-3, with TRBD2 identical over 8 bases. The V and J ends lost 7 bases and 4 bases, in that order; junction bases with no gene match: 13. The CDR3 sequence is 16 residues long. The germline V gene encodes CDR1 SNHLY and CDR2 FYNNEI. The CDR3 coding sequence is TGTGCCAGCACCCTCTTGCGGGAGGACCGGTCAGATACGCAGTATTTT. This sequence encodes CASTLLREDRSDTQYF. The full variable domain, completed using reference TRBV2 and TRBJ2-3, is EPEVTQTPSHQVTQMGQEVILRCVPISNHLYFYWYRQILGQKVEFLVSFYNNEISEKSEIFDDQFSVERPDGSNFTLKIRSTKLEDSAMYFCASTLLREDRSDTQYFGPGTRLTVL.

This chain connects TRBV7-6 to TRBJ2-1; 9 positions agree with TRBD2. The CDR3 contains 17 residues. Germline values: CDR1 SGHVS, CDR2 FNYEAQ. V lost 5 bases, J lost 3 bases, and 11 bases stayed unmatched. CDR3 coding DNA: TGTGCCAGCAGCCGACGGACTAGCGAGAAAAACTACAATGAGCAGTTCTTC. It specifies CASSRRTSEKNYNEQFF.

The genes are TRBV19 and TRBJ2-7; 8 bases fit TRBD1. The CDR3 consists of 14 residues. J lost 2 bases, V lost 3 bases, and 3 bases had no gene match. Germline V gives CDR1 LNHDA, CDR2 SQIVND (reference sequence). The CDR3 loop reads CASSITGGPYEQYF. The DNA for the CDR3 is TGTGCCAGTAGTATTACAGGGGGTCCCTACGAGCAGTACTTC.

The rearrangement links TRBV6-4 to TRBJ2-1, with a possible D match to TRBD2 (6 bases). The CDR3 consists of 13 residues. Trimming pared 5 bases from V and 5 bases from J, leaving 10 bases between. CDR1 is MRHNA, CDR2 SNTAGT, per germline. The CDR3 nucleotides read TGTGCCAGCAGTTACAGGAGGGACAATGAGCAGTTCTTC. It codes for CASSYRRDNEQFF.

V is TRBV9 and J is TRBJ2-2; 8 positions agree with TRBD1. Germline lookup yields CDR1 SGDLS and CDR2 YYNGEE. V lost 1 base and J lost 3; bases outside the gene matches: 8. The CDR3 loop spans 17 amino acids. CDR3 bases: TGTGCCAGCAGCGTAACCCAAGGGACAGGTTACACCGGGGAGCTGTTTTTT. This sequence encodes CASSVTQGTGYTGELFF.

The rearrangement links TRBV9 to TRBJ2-3, with D possibly called TRBD1 or TRBD2 (5 bases each). Germline CDR1 and CDR2: SGDLS and YYNGEE. There are 16 residues in the CDR3. V was cut by 3 bases and J by 5 bases, with 19 bases left in between. CDR3 sequence reads: CASSAVVQGVKDTQYF. Here the CDR3 DNA reads TGTGCCAGCAGCGCAGTAGTTCAGGGAGTGAAAGATACGCAGTATTTT. The whole variable domain, remainder taken from reference TRBV9 and TRBJ2-3, is DSGVTQTPKHLITATGQRVTLRCSPRSGDLSVYWYQQSLDQGLQFLIQYYNGEERAKGNILERFSAQQFPDLHSELNLSSLELGDSALYFCASSAVVQGVKDTQYFGPGTRLTVL.

This sequence joins TRBV7-2 and TRBJ2-7, with 7 bases aligning to TRBD2. With 2 bases clipped from V and 5 bases from J, the junction kept 9 bases outside the gene matches. Germline CDR1 SGHTA, CDR2 FQGNSA. There are 15 residues in the CDR3. CDR3 sequence: CASSLNGGSAHEQYF. CDR3 DNA sequence: TGTGCCAGCAGCTTAAACGGCGGGAGCGCCCACGAGCAGTACTTC. The full variable domain, its missing parts supplied by reference TRBV7-2 and TRBJ2-7, is GAGVSQSPSNKVTEKGKDVELRCDPISGHTALYWYRQSLGQGLEFLIYFQGNSAPDKSGLPSDRFSAERTGGSVSTLTIQRTQQEDSAVYLCASSLNGGSAHEQYFGPGTRLTVT.

V usage is TRBV19 and J usage is TRBJ1-5, with D uncertain. CDR3 length: 18 amino acids. V lost 4 bases, J lost 0 bases, and 19 bases lay in between. Germline CDR1 LNHDA, CDR2 SQIVND (reference sequence). CDR3 sequence (DNA): TGTGCCAGTAGTACCCGTCTCTTGGGCCTCACTAGCAATCAGCCCCAGCATTTT. Translation gives CASSTRLLGLTSNQPQHF. Full variable domain (remainder filled in from reference TRBV19 and TRBJ1-5): DGGITQSPKYLFRKEGQNVTLSCEQNLNHDAMYWYRQDPGQGLRLIYYSQIVNDFQKGDIAEGYSVSREKKESFPLTVTSAQKNPTAFYLCASSTRLLGLTSNQPQHFGDGTRLSIL.

This clone appeared a few times. This sequence joins TRBV18 and TRBJ2-7; D is undetermined. CDR1 and CDR2 from the germline V gene are KGHSH and LQKENI. The CDR3 loop spans 12 amino acids. Deletions cut 2 bases from V and 5 bases from J, with 7 bases between. CDR3 in DNA: TGTGCCAGCTCACCAAACCGGAACGAGCAGTACTTC. It specifies CASSPNRNEQYF.